This T cell receptor (beta chain) emerged from a study of T cells in Graves' hyperthyroidism and ophthalmopathy. This clonotype was detected ten times or more. Its antigen is unidentified. Study-level findings and limits: The model foresaw ophthalmopathy a median around seven months prior to onset. A model using 13 V-J features told ophthalmopathy apart from stable hyperthyroidism.

Germline V CDR1 and CDR2: SGHAT, FQNNGV. Deletions cut 6 bases from V and 8 bases from J, with 10 bases between. CDR3 length: 12 residues. From RNA transcripts, TCR beta CDR3 regions were amplified. During a first-round RT-PCR of the TCR CDR3, the HTBI primer set was used. MiXCR, run by TCRdb on the multiplex PCR reads, gives a single entry per CDR3 protein. The sample gives around 300,000 distinct CDR3 sequences, around 14% of which show up once; 20% to 25% is in the top ten. This clonotype was sampled from a woman in her twenties or thirties with Graves' hyperthyroidism. Input material: blood. This chain uses TRBV11-2 with TRBJ2-2; D gene ambiguous. CDR3 sequence: CASRGWGGELFF. CDR3 nucleotide sequence: TGTGCCAGCAGGGGTTGGGGAGGGGAGCTGTTTTTT.